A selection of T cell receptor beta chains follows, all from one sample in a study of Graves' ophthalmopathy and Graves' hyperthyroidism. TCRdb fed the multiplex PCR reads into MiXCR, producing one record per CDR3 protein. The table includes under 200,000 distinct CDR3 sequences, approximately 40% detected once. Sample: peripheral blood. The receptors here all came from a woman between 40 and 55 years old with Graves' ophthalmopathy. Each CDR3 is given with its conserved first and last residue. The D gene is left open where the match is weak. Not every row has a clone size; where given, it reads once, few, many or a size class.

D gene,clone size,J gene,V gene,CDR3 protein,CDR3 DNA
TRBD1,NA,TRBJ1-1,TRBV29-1,CSDTPGQGAQAFF,TGCAGCGATACTCCGGGACAGGGGGCCCAAGCTTTCTTT
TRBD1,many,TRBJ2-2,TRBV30,CAWKKPGQNTGELFF,TGTGCCTGGAAAAAACCGGGACAGAACACCGGGGAGCTGTTTTTC
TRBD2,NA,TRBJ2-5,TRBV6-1,CASTRLAGAQETQYF,TGTGCCAGCACCCGACTAGCGGGAGCTCAAGAGACCCAGTACTTC
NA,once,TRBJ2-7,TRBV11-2,CASSPPGGTGTYEQYF,TGTGCCAGCAGCCCTCCCGGGGGGACAGGAACCTACGAGCAGTACTTC
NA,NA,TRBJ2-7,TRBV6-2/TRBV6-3,CASSLLSSYEQYF,TGTGCCAGCAGTCTTCTGTCCTCCTACGAGCAGTACTTC
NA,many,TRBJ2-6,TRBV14,CASSQVSSGANVLTF,TGTGCCAGCAGCCAAGTTAGCTCTGGGGCCAACGTCCTGACTTTC
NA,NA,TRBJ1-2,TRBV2,CASSVAEGSNYGYTF,TGTGCCAGCAGCGTTGCAGAAGGGTCTAACTATGGCTACACCTTC
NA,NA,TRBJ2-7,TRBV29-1,CSVEDRRVHEQYF,TGCAGCGTTGAAGATCGCAGGGTCCACGAGCAGTACTTC
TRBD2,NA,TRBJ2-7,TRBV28,CASSKSSGGSYEQYF,TGTGCCAGCAGTAAATCTAGCGGAGGGTCCTACGAGCAGTACTTT
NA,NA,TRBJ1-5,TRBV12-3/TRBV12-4,CASRREQNQPQHF,TGTGCCAGCAGACGGGAGCAAAATCAGCCCCAGCATTTT
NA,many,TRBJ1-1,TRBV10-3,CAISGLEGGTEAFF,TGTGCCATCAGCGGCCTTGAGGGAGGCACTGAAGCTTTCTTT
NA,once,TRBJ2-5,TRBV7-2,CASSTGQQETQYF,TGTGCCAGCAGCACCGGACAGCAAGAGACCCAGTACTTC
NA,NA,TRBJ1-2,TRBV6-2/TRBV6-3,CASSSRGQGYYGYTF,TGTGCCAGCAGTTCCAGGGGTCAGGGGTACTATGGCTACACCTTC
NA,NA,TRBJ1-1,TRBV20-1,CSASGANTEALF,TGCAGTGCATCCGGCGCGAACACTGAAGCTCTCTTT
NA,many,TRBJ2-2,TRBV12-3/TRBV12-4,CASSPETGELFF,TGTGCCAGCAGCCCTGAAACCGGGGAGCTGTTTTTT
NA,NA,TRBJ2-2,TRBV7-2,CASSSQTQGELFF,TGTGCCAGCAGCTCGCAGACCCAGGGGGAGCTGTTTTTT
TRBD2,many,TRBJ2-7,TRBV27,CASSLLPPSGSPYEQYF,TGTGCCAGCAGTTTATTACCCCCTAGCGGGAGTCCTTACGAGCAGTACTTC
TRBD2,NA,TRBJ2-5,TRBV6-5,CASRLLAGSEQETQYF,TGTGCCAGCAGGTTACTAGCGGGATCCGAACAAGAGACCCAGTACTTC
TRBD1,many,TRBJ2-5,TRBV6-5,CASSHWTGYQETQYF,TGTGCCAGCAGTCATTGGACAGGGTACCAAGAGACCCAGTACTTC
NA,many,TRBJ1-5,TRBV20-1,CSARAPGSRNQPQHF,TGCAGTGCTAGGGCGCCGGGCAGCAGGAATCAGCCCCAGCATTTT
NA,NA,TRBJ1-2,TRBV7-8,CASSFRGGYTF,TGTGCCAGCAGCTTTCGAGGAGGCTACACCTTC
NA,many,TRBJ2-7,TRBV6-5,CASSYSYASSYEQYF,TGTGCCAGCAGTTACTCGTATGCCAGCTCCTACGAGCAGTACTTC
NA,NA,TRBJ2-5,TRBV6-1,CASSASFETQYF,TGTGCCAGCAGTGCCTCATTTGAGACCCAGTACTTC
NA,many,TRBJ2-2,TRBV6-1,CASSRDGANTGELFF,TGTGCCAGCAGCAGGGACGGCGCGAACACCGGGGAGCTGTTTTTT
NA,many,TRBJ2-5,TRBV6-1,CASSELTGQETQYF,TGTGCCAGCAGTGAACTGACGGGACAAGAGACCCAGTACTTC
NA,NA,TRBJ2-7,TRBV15,CASSPLGAYEQYF,TGTGCCAGCAGCCCTCTGGGGGCCTACGAGCAGTACTTC
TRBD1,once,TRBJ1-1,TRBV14,CASSQALLDRGLTEAFF,TGTGCCAGCAGCCAAGCCCTTCTAGACAGGGGGCTGACTGAAGCTTTCTTT
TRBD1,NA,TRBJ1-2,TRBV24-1,CATSGWTGLDYGYTF,TGTGCCACCAGTGGTTGGACAGGGCTGGACTATGGCTACACCTTC
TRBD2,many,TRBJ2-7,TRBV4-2,CASSLKLAGDEQYF,TGTGCCAGCAGCCTTAAACTAGCGGGAGACGAGCAGTACTTC
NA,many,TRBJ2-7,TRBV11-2,CASSLEASASYEQYF,TGTGCCAGCAGCTTAGAGGCTAGCGCCTCCTACGAGCAGTACTTC
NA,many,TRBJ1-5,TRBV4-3,CASSQGQNSNQPQHF,TGCGCCAGCAGCCAAGGACAGAATAGCAATCAGCCCCAGCATTTT
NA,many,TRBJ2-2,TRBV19,CASSIGQGERPTGELFF,TGTGCCAGTAGTATAGGGCAGGGAGAGAGACCCACCGGGGAGCTGTTTTTT
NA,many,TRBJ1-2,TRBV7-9,CASSTETNYGYTF,TGTGCCAGCAGCACGGAGACAAACTATGGCTACACCTTC
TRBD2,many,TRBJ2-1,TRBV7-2,CASSSTGTNNEQFF,TGTGCCAGCAGCTCAACCGGGACTAACAATGAGCAGTTCTTC
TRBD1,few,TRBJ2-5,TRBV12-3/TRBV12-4,CASSEGTGTTNQETQYF,TGTGCCAGCAGTGAGGGGACAGGGACTACGAACCAAGAGACCCAGTACTTC
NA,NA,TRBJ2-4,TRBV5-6,CASSRTGLENIQYF,TGTGCCAGCAGCCGTACGGGCCTAGAGAACATTCAGTACTTC
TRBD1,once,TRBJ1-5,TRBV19,CASSNAGQGGQPQHF,TGTGCCAGTAGTAACGCTGGACAGGGCGGGCAGCCCCAGCATTTT
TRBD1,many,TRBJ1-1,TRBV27,CASSLTGGVTEAFF,TGTGCCAGCAGCCTCACAGGGGGCGTCACTGAAGCTTTCTTT
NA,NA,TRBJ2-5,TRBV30,CAWRGYVGAGRETQYF,TGTGCCTGGAGGGGATACGTGGGGGCCGGGCGGGAGACCCAGTACTTC
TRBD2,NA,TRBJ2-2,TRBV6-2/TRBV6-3,CASSQRLANTGELFF,TGTGCCAGCAGCCAACGACTAGCCAACACCGGGGAGCTGTTTTTT
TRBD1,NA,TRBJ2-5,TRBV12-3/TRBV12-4,CASSLALGGTDQETQYF,TGTGCCAGCAGTTTAGCGCTTGGTGGGACAGACCAAGAGACCCAGTACTTC
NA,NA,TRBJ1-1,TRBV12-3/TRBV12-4,CASSIRGMRASPITEAFF,TGTGCCAGCAGTATTAGGGGAATGCGAGCTTCGCCTATCACTGAAGCTTTCTTT
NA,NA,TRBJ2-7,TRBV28,CASSRIALDRPYEQYF,TGTGCCAGCAGCCGTATTGCATTAGACAGACCCTACGAGCAGTACTTC
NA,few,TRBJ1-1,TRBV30,CAWTDKGTEAFF,TGTGCCTGGACCGATAAGGGCACTGAAGCTTTCTTT
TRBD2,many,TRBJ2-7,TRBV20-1,CSADAGTRSTYEQYF,TGCAGTGCAGACGCCGGGACTAGATCTACCTACGAGCAGTACTTC
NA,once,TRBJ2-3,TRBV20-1,CSARDTSDYTNTQYF,TGCAGTGCGCGAGATACGTCCGACTACACAAATACGCAGTATTTT
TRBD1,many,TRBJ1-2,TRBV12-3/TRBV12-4,CASGTGDANYGYTF,TGTGCCAGCGGAACAGGGGACGCGAACTATGGCTACACCTTC
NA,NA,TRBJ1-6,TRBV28,CASSPRRNSPLHF,TGTGCCAGCAGTCCTCGGAGGAATTCACCCCTCCACTTT
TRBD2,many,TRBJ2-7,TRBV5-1,CASSLGVAGASYEQYF,TGTGCCAGCAGCTTAGGGGTGGCGGGAGCCTCCTACGAGCAGTACTTC
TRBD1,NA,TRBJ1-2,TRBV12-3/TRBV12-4,CASSFPQGNGYTF,TGTGCCAGCAGTTTTCCACAGGGGAATGGCTACACCTTC
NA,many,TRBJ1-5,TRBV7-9,CASSTDLDQPQHF,TGTGCCAGCAGCACAGACCTGGATCAGCCCCAGCATTTT
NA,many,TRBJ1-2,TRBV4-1,CASNPLWGNYGYTF,TGCGCCAGCAACCCCCTGTGGGGAAACTATGGCTACACCTTC
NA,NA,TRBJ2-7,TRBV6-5,CASTLGAEQYF,TGTGCCAGCACTTTGGGGGCCGAGCAGTACTTC